This entry lists 5 T cell receptor beta chains sequenced from one sample in a study of blood T cells in healthy people across ages. Next came a second PCR, run for about 6 to 12 cycles, which used a sample-barcoded 5' primer along with a J-beta primer mix. TCRdb fed the 5' RACE reads into MiXCR, producing one record per CDR3 protein. The sample yields 700,000 to 850,000 distinct CDR3 sequences, 40% to 65% seen once. Sequencing input: blood. These TCRs come from an elderly man in good health.

The gene calls are TRBV7-9 and TRBJ2-1, with 8 nucleotides matching TRBD1. The J segment lost 4 bases and the V segment lost 4 bases, leaving 9 bases of the junction unmatched. CDR1 is SEHNR, CDR2 FQNEAQ, per germline (reference sequence). The CDR3 is 16 residues long. CDR3: CASSYAAGGAYNEQFF. Here the CDR3 DNA reads TGTGCCAGCAGCTACGCCGCAGGGGGCGCTTACAATGAGCAGTTCTTC.

The chain employs TRBV27 and TRBJ2-3; 11 bases line up with TRBD2. V lost 3 bases and J lost 2; bases outside the gene matches: 10. Germline CDR1 and CDR2: MNHEY and SMNVEV (reference sequence). The CDR3 contains 18 residues. CDR3 nucleotide sequence: TGTGCCAGCAGTTTTACCCAACTAGCGGGAGCCCCCACAGATACGCAGTATTTT. Translating it yields CASSFTQLAGAPTDTQYF.

The rearrangement uses TRBV5-1 and TRBJ2-2; D gene ambiguous. V was shortened by 2 bases and J by 0 bases, with 8 bases between the two germline ends. Germline CDR1 and CDR2: SGHRS and YFSETQ. This CDR3 is built from 15 residues. Here the CDR3 reads CASSFGGSNTGELFF. The CDR3 bases are TGCGCCAGCAGCTTCGGCGGCTCGAACACCGGGGAGCTGTTTTTT.

Details on this clonotype: Sequence at one end of the junction differs from germline and may be a read error. V usage is TRBV2 and J usage is TRBJ2-1, with D tentatively TRBD1 (5 bases). Looked up from germline, CDR1 is SNHLY and CDR2 is FYNNEI. The CDR3 has 14 residues. The DNA of the CDR3 is TGTACCAGCAGTGAAGCGCTTCGCAGGGCTGAGCAGTTCTTC. Protein product: CTSSEALRRAEQFF. Drawing the rest from reference TRBV2 and TRBJ2-1, the complete variable domain is EPEVTQTPSHQVTQMGQEVILRCVPISNHLYFYWYRQILGQKVEFLVSFYNNEISEKSEIFDDQFSVERPDGSNFTLKIRSTKLEDSAMYFCTSSEALRRAEQFFGPGTRLTVL.

As for this clonotype: With a much larger clone just one base away, this may be a read error. V and J are TRBV12-3 or TRBV12-4 and TRBJ2-5; tentatively, D is TRBD1 (6 bases). The better agreement between TRBJ2-7 and the DNA end casts doubt on the J call. This CDR3 is 13 amino acids long. The CDR3 sequence: CASSTGRQYEQYF. CDR3 DNA sequence: TGTGCCAGCAGCACAGGGCGCCAATACGAGCAGTACTTC.